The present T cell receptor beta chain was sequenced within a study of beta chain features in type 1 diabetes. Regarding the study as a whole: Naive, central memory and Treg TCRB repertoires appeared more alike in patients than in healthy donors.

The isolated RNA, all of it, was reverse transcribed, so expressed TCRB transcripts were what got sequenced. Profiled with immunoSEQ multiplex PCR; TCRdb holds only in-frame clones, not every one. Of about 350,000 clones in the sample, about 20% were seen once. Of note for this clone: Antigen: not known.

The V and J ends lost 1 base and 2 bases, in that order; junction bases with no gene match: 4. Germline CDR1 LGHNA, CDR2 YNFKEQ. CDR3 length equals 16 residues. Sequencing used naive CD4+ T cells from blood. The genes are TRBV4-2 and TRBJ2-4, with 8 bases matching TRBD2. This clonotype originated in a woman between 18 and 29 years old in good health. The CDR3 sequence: CASSQGVAGTKNIQYF. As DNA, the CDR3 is TGTGCCAGCAGCCAAGGGGTAGCGGGGACCAAAAACATTCAGTACTTC.